The sample holds a few counts of the clone carrying this T cell receptor beta chain. Its cognate antigen is unknown. Germline values: CDR1 SGHKS, CDR2 YYEKEE (reference sequence). Trimming removed 4 bases from V and 5 bases from J, with 21 bases in between. This CDR3 has 17 residues. The data were taken from a study of CD8 T cells in ankylosing spondylitis. General study results and limits: Within matched ankylosing spondylitis synovial fluid, disease-linked clones were reportedly significantly enriched. Characteristic of ankylosing spondylitis blood, it appeared, was a TCR beta motif comprising roughly eight highly homologous variants.

Quantitative 5'-RACE with molecular barcodes was used to make the TCR beta libraries. TCRdb reprocessed the 5' RACE reads with MiXCR, giving one entry per CDR3 protein. The sample holds about 270,000 distinct CDR3 sequences, 32% seen once. V is TRBV5-5 and J is TRBJ2-2, with a weak D call TRBD2 (6 bases). Sequenced input: blood, either unsorted or a sorted T cell fraction (not recorded which). The sequence derives from a male donor with ankylosing spondylitis or in good health (not recorded which). The CDR3 DNA reads as TGTGCCAGCAGCGCCCGGTCGGGACTCGGGGGAACCGGGGAGCTGTTTTTT. Its translation is CASSARSGLGGTGELFF. The whole variable domain, remainder taken from reference TRBV5-5 and TRBJ2-2, is DAGVTQSPTHLIKTRGQQVTLRCSPISGHKSVSWYQQVLGQGPQFIFQYYEKEERGRGNFPDRFSARQFPNYSSELNVNALLLGDSALYLCASSARSGLGGTGELFFGEGSRLTVL.